This entry lists 30 T cell receptor beta chains sequenced from one sample in a study of blood T cell repertoires in COVID-19 (TCRdb year 2020). The library was built by means of the immunoSEQ multiplex PCR assay. TCRdb re-hosts the immuneACCESS table, in-frame sequences only. Its copies lack some clones; in the studies checked, an unresolved V gene accounts for under half of them, and the cause for the rest is not known. The sample contains around 230,000 clones, about four fifths of them found a single time. The ten largest clones represent 9.6% of the sample. The specimen was peripheral blood. The receptors derive from a woman of 80 years or more with acute or convalescent COVID-19.

This sequence joins TRBV19 and TRBJ1-6; D call uncertain. Germline values: CDR1 LNHDA, CDR2 SQIVND (reference sequence). There are 14 residues in the CDR3. Trimming took off 3 bases at V and 6 bases at J, with 9 bases between the two ends. This CDR3 reads CASSITASNSPLHF. As DNA, the CDR3 is TGTGCCAGTAGTATCACCGCGTCTAATTCACCCCTCCACTTT.

This chain uses TRBV11-3 with TRBJ2-7; 9 positions agree with TRBD1. Germline V CDR1 and CDR2: SGHNT, YENEEA. The CDR3 has 14 amino acids. J was trimmed by 5 bases and V by 1 base; bases with no gene match: 3. The CDR3 region is CASSLGGTGNEQYF. CDR3 nucleotide sequence: TGTGCCAGCAGCTTAGGAGGGACAGGGAACGAGCAGTACTTC.

This clone was detected only a few times. The V and J genes are TRBV30 and TRBJ1-2, with TRBD1 as a possible D gene (5 bases). CDR1 and CDR2 from the germline V gene are GTSNPN and SVGIG (reference sequence). This CDR3 comprises 14 residues. Trimming cost V 4 bases and J 3 bases, with 15 bases left between them. The chain's CDR3 is CAWKLQEGHYGYTF. The CDR3 DNA reads TGTGCCTGGAAGTTACAGGAGGGGCACTATGGCTACACCTTC. Full variable domain (missing parts from reference TRBV30 and TRBJ1-2): SQTIHQWPATLVQPVGSPLSLECTVEGTSNPNLYWYRQAAGRGLQLLFYSVGIGQISSEVPQNLSASRPQDRQFILSSKKLLLSDSGFYLCAWKLQEGHYGYTFGSGTRLTVV.

The J gene is TRBJ1-2, the V gene TRBV2; D remains unclear. The CDR3 sequence is 11 residues long. Germline CDR1 SNHLY, CDR2 FYNNEI. V was cut by 5 bases and J by 7 bases, with 8 bases left in between. The CDR3 nucleotides are TGTGCCAGCAGTTCGACTGGTGGCTACACCTTC. Its protein is CASSSTGGYTF. The whole variable domain, filled in from reference TRBV2 and TRBJ1-2, reads EPEVTQTPSHQVTQMGQEVILRCVPISNHLYFYWYRQILGQKVEFLVSFYNNEISEKSEIFDDQFSVERPDGSNFTLKIRSTKLEDSAMYFCASSSTGGYTFGSGTRLTVV.

This rearrangement joins TRBV5-8 to TRBJ1-2; D may be TRBD1 (5 bases). Germline V gene sequence: CDR1 SGHTS, CDR2 YDEGEE. The CDR3 sequence is 15 residues long. V lost 5 bases, J lost 8 bases, and 22 bases lay in between. DNA for the CDR3: TGTGCCAGCAGATTCGCACCCCTCCTGGGGGGAGGCTACACCTTC. Translating it yields CASRFAPLLGGGYTF.

This chain connects TRBV5-4 to TRBJ1-6, with 10 bases lining up with TRBD1. Germline CDR1 SGHNT, CDR2 YYREEE (reference sequence). This CDR3 is 16 amino acids long. With 4 bases clipped from V and 9 bases from J, the junction kept 10 bases outside the gene matches. The CDR3 loop reads CASSPDRGRIGSPLHF. The CDR3 DNA follows: TGTGCCAGCAGCCCTGACAGGGGGCGTATCGGTTCACCCCTCCACTTT.

This clone was seen a few times. The chain has TRBV5-6 and TRBJ1-6; the D gene is possibly TRBD1 (6 bases). The germline V gene encodes CDR1 SGHDT and CDR2 YYEEEE. The CDR3 loop spans 14 amino acids. V was pared by 2 bases and J by 9 bases, with 12 bases between. CDR3 residues: CASSFAGAASPLHF. DNA of the CDR3: TGTGCCAGCAGCTTTGCAGGGGCGGCTTCACCCCTCCACTTT. Together with reference TRBV5-6 and TRBJ1-6, the CDR3 gives the full variable domain: DAGVTQSPTHLIKTRGQQVTLRCSPKSGHDTVSWYQQALGQGPQFIFQYYEEEERQRGNFPDRFSGHQFPNYSSELNVNALLLGDSALYLCASSFAGAASPLHFGNGTRLTVT.

The J gene is TRBJ2-3, the V gene TRBV5-4; D may be TRBD2 (5 bases). Trimming removed 0 bases from V and 0 bases from J, with 14 bases in between. This CDR3 is built from 17 residues. CDR1 is SGHNT and CDR2 is YYREEE in the germline V gene (reference sequence). CDR3 in DNA: TGTGCCAGCAGCTTGGATCCACGGTCGGGGAGCACAGATACGCAGTATTTT. It yields the protein CASSLDPRSGSTDTQYF.

This sequence joins TRBV3-1 (or the pseudogene TRBV3-2) and TRBJ2-7; 10 nucleotides line up with TRBD2. This CDR3 contains 15 residues. Germline V CDR1 and CDR2: LGHDT, YNNKEL (reference sequence). Losses at the gene ends were 5 bases for V and 2 bases for J; bases not matched to a gene: 6. The CDR3: CASSFSGGTTYEQYF. The CDR3 DNA follows: TGTGCCAGCAGCTTTAGCGGGGGGACCACCTACGAGCAGTACTTC.

The V and J genes are TRBV27 and TRBJ1-5; possible D gene TRBD1, 6 bases. Deletions cut 3 bases from V and 1 base from J, with 7 bases between. Looked up from germline, CDR1 is MNHEY and CDR2 is SMNVEV (reference sequence). This CDR3 is built from 14 residues. CDR3 in amino acids: CASSFTGSNQPQHF. DNA for the CDR3: TGTGCCAGCAGTTTTACAGGGAGCAATCAGCCCCAGCATTTT.

The chain has TRBV19 and TRBJ1-1; TRBD1 aligns across 8 bases. The J segment lost 4 bases and the V segment lost 3 bases, leaving 10 bases of the junction unmatched. Per germline, CDR1 LNHDA and CDR2 SQIVND (reference sequence). The length of the CDR3 is 16 residues. The DNA of the CDR3 is TGTGCCAGTAGTATGAGGGACAGGCTAGGTGGCACTGAAGCTTTCTTT. This translates into CASSMRDRLGGTEAFF.

The table lists this clone with a few counts. This rearrangement joins TRBV5-6 to TRBJ2-2; D is uncertain. The CDR3 contains 13 residues. The V end was cut by 1 base, the J end by 6 bases, with 7 bases between. Germline V gene data show CDR1 as SGHDT and CDR2 as YYEEEE. DNA of the CDR3: TGTGCCAGCAGCTTGAACAGTCCCGGGGAGCTGTTTTTT. Translating it yields CASSLNSPGELFF.

The V call is TRBV2, the J call TRBJ1-5; the D is unclear. Deletions cut 3 bases from V and 7 bases from J, with 16 bases between. This CDR3 has 15 amino acids. Germline V gene lookup returns CDR1 SNHLY and CDR2 FYNNEI. The chain's CDR3 is CASSDSERRSQPQHF. Written as DNA, the CDR3 is TGTGCCAGCAGTGATTCCGAACGGAGAAGCCAGCCCCAGCATTTT.

For this clone: The junction differs from germline at one of its ends, possibly a read error. V and J are TRBV6-5 and TRBJ1-1; the D gene is possibly TRBD1 (5 bases). The CDR3 totals 13 residues. Germline V gene sequence: CDR1 MNHEY, CDR2 SVGAGI. CDR3 sequence (DNA): TGTGCCAGCGGAAGGGGCGGGAACGCTGAAGCTTTCTTT. Its translation is CASGRGGNAEAFF.

The V call is TRBV30, the J call TRBJ1-1; D remains ambiguous. This CDR3 region has 12 residues. The ends were cut back, 4 bases at V and 8 bases at J, with 14 bases in the middle. The germline gives CDR1 GTSNPN, CDR2 SVGIG (reference sequence). The DNA of the CDR3 is TGTGCCTGGATCGAAGGAGCTCCCGAAGCTTTCTTT. It specifies CAWIEGAPEAFF.

This clone was seen only a few times. The gene calls are TRBV9 and TRBJ2-5; 9 nucleotides agree with TRBD2. J was trimmed by 5 bases and V by 0 bases; bases with no gene match: 14. Germline CDR1 is SGDLS and CDR2 is YYNGEE. The CDR3 is 18 residues long. CDR3 in DNA: TGTGCCAGCAGCGTAGGACAGGGAGGCGGGGGGGCCTGGGAGACCCAGTACTTC. Amino acids: CASSVGQGGGGAWETQYF.

This clone was detected a few times. This sequence joins TRBV19 and TRBJ1-4; 9 bases align to TRBD1. The trim removed 7 bases at V and 10 bases at J, leaving 10 bases unmatched. The CDR3 runs to 14 residues. Per germline, CDR1 LNHDA and CDR2 SQIVND (reference sequence). The CDR3 protein is CASTTRGQGGKLFF. In DNA, the CDR3 is TGTGCCAGTACCACGCGGGGACAGGGAGGAAAACTGTTTTTT. Full variable domain (missing parts from reference TRBV19 and TRBJ1-4): DGGITQSPKYLFRKEGQNVTLSCEQNLNHDAMYWYRQDPGQGLRLIYYSQIVNDFQKGDIAEGYSVSREKKESFPLTVTSAQKNPTAFYLCASTTRGQGGKLFFGSGTQLSVL.

This chain joins TRBV5-4 and TRBJ2-5; TRBD2 agrees at 11 bases. The CDR3 sequence is 16 residues long. Trimming took 5 bases from V and 5 from J; bases not matched to a gene: 11. CDR1 SGHNT and CDR2 YYREEE come from the germline V gene (reference sequence). The CDR3 DNA sequence: TGTGCCAGCAGACAGATTAGCGGGGGGGCCCAGGAGACCCAGTACTTC. This translates into CASRQISGGAQETQYF.

The V call is TRBV6-5, the J call TRBJ2-7; D is unclear. Trimming pared 8 bases from V and 2 bases from J, leaving 13 bases between. The germline CDR1 and CDR2 sequences are MNHEY and SVGAGI. This CDR3 is built from 13 residues. The CDR3 nucleotides read TGTGCCAGCGGGCAGGTACCTCCCTACGAGCAGTACTTC. Translated, it gives CASGQVPPYEQYF.

The chain couples TRBV6-5 to TRBJ2-1, with 10 bases matching TRBD2. Per the germline V gene, CDR1 is MNHEY and CDR2 is SVGAGI. The CDR3 runs to 16 residues. Unmatched junction bases numbered 6, after V lost 0 bases and J lost 7 bases. The CDR3 DNA is TGTGCCAGCAGTTACTCGAGGCTAGCGGGGGTGAATGAGCAGTTCTTC. Its translation is CASSYSRLAGVNEQFF.

The rearrangement links TRBV14 to TRBJ1-2; D is uncertain. The CDR3 contains 14 residues. Trimming cost V 0 bases and J 4 bases, with 9 bases left between them. Per the germline V gene, CDR1 is SGHDN and CDR2 is FVKESK. CDR3 amino acids: CASSQDLGGYGYTF. CDR3 coding DNA: TGTGCCAGCAGCCAAGATCTGGGAGGCTATGGCTACACCTTC.

The chain is built from TRBV6-5 and TRBJ1-6; TRBD1 agrees at 7 bases. The length of the CDR3 is 14 residues. CDR1 is MNHEY and CDR2 is SVGAGI in the germline V gene. V lost 5 bases, J lost 7 bases, and 5 bases stayed unmatched. CDR3: CASSPRQGNSPLHF. DNA for the CDR3: TGTGCCAGCAGTCCCAGACAGGGAAATTCACCCCTCCACTTT.

This clone was counted once. The chain has TRBV7-6 and TRBJ2-3; TRBD2 matches 8 bases. This CDR3 is 16 amino acids long. The ends lost 1 base at V and 4 bases at J; junction bases unmatched: 7. Germline values: CDR1 SGHVS, CDR2 FNYEAQ. As DNA, the CDR3 is TGTGCCAGCAGCTTAGGGCTAGCGGGCGGGGCAGATACGCAGTATTTT. Its protein product is CASSLGLAGGADTQYF. The whole variable domain, remainder taken from reference TRBV7-6 and TRBJ2-3, is GAGVSQSPRYKVTKRGQDVALRCDPISGHVSLYWYRQALGQGPEFLTYFNYEAQQDKSGLPNDRFSAERPEGSISTLTIQRTEQRDSAMYRCASSLGLAGGADTQYFGPGTRLTVL.

The chain has TRBV27 and TRBJ1-4; 7 nucleotides line up with TRBD1. CDR3 length: 19 amino acids. The germline CDR1 and CDR2 sequences are MNHEY and SMNVEV (reference sequence). J lost 7 bases, V lost 2 bases, and 19 bases had no gene match. The CDR3 nucleotides read TGTGCCAGCAGTTTACGGGGTATCACAGGGGCCGGGGACAGTGAAAAACTGTTTTTT. This codes for CASSLRGITGAGDSEKLFF.

This clone occurred a few times. V is TRBV12-3 or TRBV12-4 and J is TRBJ1-1, with D uncertain. With 4 bases removed from V and 8 bases from J, the gap between germline ends came to 14 bases. The CDR3 spans 13 residues. CDR3 region: CASSWEYWLEAFF. Here the CDR3 DNA reads TGTGCCAGCAGTTGGGAGTATTGGTTGGAAGCTTTCTTT.

The chain combines TRBV5-1 with TRBJ1-4; 9 positions match TRBD1. From germline, CDR1 is SGHRS and CDR2 YFSETQ. CDR3 length: 14 residues. The V segment lost 4 bases and the J segment 7 bases; nucleotides outside the gene matches: 5. CDR3: CASSPPDRGEKLFF. The CDR3 region has the DNA TGCGCCAGCAGCCCGCCGGACAGGGGTGAAAAACTGTTTTTT.

This clone was found a few times. The rearrangement links TRBV2 to TRBJ2-1; TRBD2 agrees at 7 bases. CDR3 length equals 13 residues. V trimming: 6 bases; J trimming: 4 bases; junction bases outside the gene matches: 3. Per germline, CDR1 SNHLY and CDR2 FYNNEI. As DNA, the CDR3 is TGTGCCAGCAGAGGGAGGGATTACAATGAGCAGTTCTTC. It is translated as CASRGRDYNEQFF.

The chain carries TRBV3-1 (or the pseudogene TRBV3-2) and TRBJ1-2, with 8 nucleotides matching TRBD1. The V gene end was trimmed by 4 bases and the J gene end by 4 bases; junction bases not matched to a gene: 8. Germline V gives CDR1 LGHDT, CDR2 YNNKEL (reference sequence). The length of the CDR3 is 15 residues. The CDR3 sequence is CASSLAPGTGYGYTF. CDR3 DNA: TGTGCCAGCAGCCTCGCGCCTGGGACAGGCTATGGCTACACCTTC.

The V call is TRBV6-1, the J call TRBJ1-5, with a weak D call TRBD1 (6 bases). Germline-derived CDR1 and CDR2 are MNHNS and SASEGT. The V end lost 3 bases, the J end lost 3 bases, and 15 bases lay between the germline ends. The CDR3 covers 16 residues. The CDR3: CASSEPQGLSNQPQHF. CDR3 sequence (DNA): TGTGCCAGCAGTGAGCCTCAGGGGCTCTCCAATCAGCCCCAGCATTTT.

This clone has only a few counts. The chain couples TRBV19 to TRBJ2-1, with D perhaps TRBD2 (5 bases). With 5 bases removed from V and 10 bases from J, the gap between germline ends came to 12 bases. Germline V CDR1 and CDR2: LNHDA, SQIVND (reference sequence). The CDR3 is 12 amino acids. CDR3 protein: CASSLLAGEQFF. CDR3 bases: TGTGCCAGTAGTCTTCTAGCTGGGGAGCAGTTCTTC.